Sequencing of this T cell receptor (beta chain) was carried out in a study of T cell responses to AZD1222 COVID-19 vaccine. Generated by immunoSEQ multiplex PCR, the TCRdb table keeps only in-frame clones and is missing some. The sample contains about 140,000 clones, approximately 90% of which appear only once. V dropped 4 bases and J dropped 4 bases, with 10 bases sitting between them. The CDR3 is 14 amino acids. Germline values: CDR1 MRHNA, CDR2 SNTAGT. The sequence derives from an adult in good health. Sequencing was performed on peripheral blood, taken on day 0 of AZD1222 vaccination. This chain joins TRBV6-4 and TRBJ2-2, with D tentatively TRBD2 (5 bases). The CDR3 nucleotides are TGTGCCAGCAGTGCGGACTCGGTCACCGGGGAGCTGTTTTTT. This sequence encodes CASSADSVTGELFF.